The 14 T cell receptor beta chains below were found in one sample sequenced in a study of blood T cell repertoires in COVID-19. TCRdb's copy holds only in-frame clones and misses some; the assay was immunoSEQ multiplex PCR. The sample shows tens of thousands of clones, about 90% of them seen only once. Sequencing was performed on peripheral blood. The receptors shown here come from a human donor in a cohort sampled during active COVID-19.

The rearrangement joins TRBV7-8 to TRBJ1-1; maybe TRBD1 (5 bases). Germline V lookup: CDR1 SGHVS, CDR2 FQNEAQ. Deletions cut 1 base from V and 4 bases from J, with 10 bases between. This CDR3 spans 14 amino acids. The CDR3 loop reads CASSLGSGLTEAFF. In DNA form, the CDR3 reads TGTGCCAGCAGCTTAGGATCAGGGCTCACTGAAGCTTTCTTT.

The chain has TRBV2 and TRBJ1-1; 10 bases match TRBD1. The CDR3 consists of 14 residues. The V segment lost 5 bases and the J segment 6 bases; nucleotides outside the gene matches: 6. Germline CDR1 and CDR2: SNHLY and FYNNEI. The CDR3 here is CASSTTGGSSEAFF. In nucleotides, the CDR3 is TGTGCCAGCAGTACGACAGGGGGCAGTTCTGAAGCTTTCTTT.

The V call is TRBV28, the J call TRBJ2-3; maybe TRBD1 (7 bases). Germline V gene lookup returns CDR1 MDHEN and CDR2 SYDVKM. The CDR3 is made up of 13 amino acids. Trimming cost V 10 bases and J 6 bases, with 17 bases left between them. The CDR3 DNA reads TGTGCCACCGGGGGACAGTTCCCTGATACGCAGTATTTT. Translating gives CATGGQFPDTQYF.

The chain has TRBV9 and TRBJ2-7; TRBD1 aligns across 7 bases. J was trimmed by 2 bases and V by 1 base; bases with no gene match: 12. Germline CDR1 reads SGDLS; CDR2 reads YYNGEE. The CDR3 runs 17 residues. CDR3 DNA sequence: TGTGCCAGCAGCGTACCCCTAGGACAGGCCGGCACCTACGAGCAGTACTTC. Translation: CASSVPLGQAGTYEQYF.

The chain employs TRBV5-1 and TRBJ2-1; 14 positions agree with TRBD2. The ends lost 4 bases at V and 4 bases at J; junction bases unmatched: 4. The germline CDR1 and CDR2 sequences are SGHRS and YFSETQ. This CDR3 comprises 16 residues. The CDR3 coding sequence is TGCGCCAGCAGCAGGAGACTAGCGGGAGGGTACAATGAGCAGTTCTTC. Translation gives CASSRRLAGGYNEQFF.

A note on this clone: Different DNA sequences within this sample yield the same CDR3. J is TRBJ2-7 and V is TRBV2, with a tentative D call TRBD1 (6 bases). Per germline, CDR1 SNHLY and CDR2 FYNNEI. CDR3 length equals 14 residues. Trimming pared 6 bases from V and 1 base from J, leaving 13 bases between. CDR3: CASRQQGPSYEQYF. The CDR3 DNA is TGTGCCAGCAGGCAACAGGGCCCATCCTACGAGCAGTACTTC.

The chain couples TRBV6-5 to TRBJ1-5, with 7 nucleotides matching TRBD1. V shed 6 bases and J 7 bases; nucleotides not matched to a gene: 12. This CDR3 comprises 15 residues. Germline values: CDR1 MNHEY, CDR2 SVGAGI. As DNA, the CDR3 is TGTGCCAGCAGACCTGACAGGGACTCGGTCCAGCCCCAGCATTTT. Translation gives CASRPDRDSVQPQHF.

CDR3 sequence (DNA): TGTGCCAGCAGCTCGGTGTTGAACACTGAAGCTTTCTTT. It encodes CASSSVLNTEAFF. The rearrangement joins TRBV5-4 to TRBJ1-1; D is uncertain. CDR1 is SGHNT, CDR2 YYREEE, per germline (reference sequence). The V end lost 3 bases, the J end lost 0 bases, and 6 bases lay between the germline ends. The CDR3 runs to 13 residues.

This rearrangement joins TRBV7-3 to TRBJ2-1; 9 bases fit TRBD2. The CDR3 extends over 19 amino acids. J was trimmed by 1 base and V by 2 bases; bases with no gene match: 12. The germline CDR1 and CDR2 sequences are SGHTA and FQGTGA. CDR3 sequence: CASSLSRPGLAPSYNEQFF. The CDR3 DNA follows: TGTGCCAGCAGCTTATCCCGACCGGGACTAGCCCCATCCTACAATGAGCAGTTCTTC.

This chain connects TRBV5-1 to TRBJ2-7, with TRBD2 matching 8 bases. The length of the CDR3 is 15 residues. J was trimmed by 6 bases and V by 2 bases; bases with no gene match: 10. Germline V gene sequence: CDR1 SGHRS, CDR2 YFSETQ. CDR3 nucleotide sequence: TGCGCCAGCAGCTTACGAGCGGGAGCCAAAGGCGAGCAGTACTTC. As protein: CASSLRAGAKGEQYF. The whole variable domain, remainder taken from reference TRBV5-1 and TRBJ2-7, is KAGVTQTPRYLIKTRGQQVTLSCSPISGHRSVSWYQQTPGQGLQFLFEYFSETQRNKGNFPGRFSGRQFSNSRSEMNVSTLELGDSALYLCASSLRAGAKGEQYFGPGTRLTVT.

The chain couples TRBV30 to TRBJ1-5; TRBD1 aligns across 11 bases. The CDR3 length is 16 residues. Germline CDR1 is GTSNPN and CDR2 is SVGIG (reference sequence). V lost 1 base and J lost 7; bases outside the gene matches: 9. CDR3: CAWSGEDRGLRQPQHF. DNA for the CDR3: TGTGCCTGGAGTGGGGAGGACAGGGGGCTACGGCAGCCCCAGCATTTT.

This chain joins TRBV6-1 and TRBJ2-2; 8 positions agree with TRBD2. Per germline, CDR1 MNHNS and CDR2 SASEGT. The CDR3 runs to 15 residues. Unmatched junction bases numbered 5, after V lost 1 base and J lost 7 bases. The CDR3 region has the DNA TGTGCCAGCAGTGAAGAGGTCGGGGGGGGCGGGGAGCTGTTTTTT. This gives the protein CASSEEVGGGGELFF.

The V gene is TRBV23-1, the J gene TRBJ1-5; 7 nucleotides line up with TRBD1. TRBV23-1 is an open reading frame whose function is uncertain. V lost 10 bases to trimming and J lost 0 bases; unmatched junction nucleotides: 6. The CDR3 consists of 14 residues. The CDR3 loop reads CANTGQHSNQPQHF. The CDR3 nucleotides read TGCGCCAATACGGGACAGCATAGCAATCAGCCCCAGCATTTT.

The J gene is TRBJ1-6, the V gene TRBV7-3, with TRBD1 as a possible D gene (5 bases). CDR1 and CDR2 from the germline V gene are SGHTA and FQGTGA. With 5 bases removed from V and 7 bases from J, the gap between germline ends came to 9 bases. The CDR3 is 13 residues long. The CDR3, as DNA: TGTGCCAGCAGCCCCGACAGAAATTCACCCCTCCACTTT. This gives the protein CASSPDRNSPLHF. The complete variable domain, with remaining parts taken from reference TRBV7-3 and TRBJ1-6, reads GAGVSQTPSNKVTEKGKYVELRCDPISGHTALYWYRQSLGQGPEFLIYFQGTGAADDSGLPNDRFFAVRPEGSVSTLKIQRTERGDSAVYLCASSPDRNSPLHFGNGTRLTVT.